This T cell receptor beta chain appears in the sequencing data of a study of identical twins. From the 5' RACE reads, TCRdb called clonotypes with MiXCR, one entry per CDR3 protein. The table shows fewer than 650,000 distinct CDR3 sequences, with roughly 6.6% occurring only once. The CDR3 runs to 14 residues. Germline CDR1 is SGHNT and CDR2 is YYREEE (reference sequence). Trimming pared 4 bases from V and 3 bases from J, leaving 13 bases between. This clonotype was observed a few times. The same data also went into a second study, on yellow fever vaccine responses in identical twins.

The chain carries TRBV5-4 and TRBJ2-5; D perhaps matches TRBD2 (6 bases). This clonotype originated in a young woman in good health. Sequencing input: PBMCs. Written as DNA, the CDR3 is TGTGCCAGCAGCCCCCGGGGGTTTAAAGAGACCCAGTACTTC. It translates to CASSPRGFKETQYF. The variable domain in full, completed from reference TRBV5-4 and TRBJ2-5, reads ETGVTQSPTHLIKTRGQQVTLRCSSQSGHNTVSWYQQALGQGPQFIFQYYREEENGRGNFPPRFSGLQFPNYSSELNVNALELDDSALYLCASSPRGFKETQYFGPGTRLLVL.